The 23 T cell receptor beta chains reported below all come from one sample, sequenced in a study of blood T cell repertoires in COVID-19. Some clones are missing from TCRdb's copy, which holds only in-frame ones; the method was immunoSEQ multiplex PCR. The sample consists of fewer than 350,000 clones, approximately 86% of them appearing once. The specimen was peripheral blood. Receptor source: a man aged 30-40 years with COVID-19, enrolled during active disease.

The chain joins TRBV2 to TRBJ2-7; 10 nucleotides match TRBD1. This CDR3 region has 14 residues. Germline V CDR1 and CDR2: SNHLY, FYNNEI. The V segment lost 7 bases and the J segment 7 bases; nucleotides outside the gene matches: 10. The CDR3 region is CASTNGQGEREQYF. The DNA for the CDR3 is TGTGCCAGCACTAACGGACAGGGGGAACGGGAGCAGTACTTC.

J is TRBJ1-1 and V is TRBV9; 8 nucleotides match TRBD1. V was clipped by 2 bases and J by 6 bases; unmatched bases: 9. Germline V gene sequence: CDR1 SGDLS, CDR2 YYNGEE. This CDR3 spans 15 amino acids. Written as DNA, the CDR3 is TGTGCCAGCAGCGTGACCGGACAGGGAGGGGCTGAAGCTTTCTTT. This translates into CASSVTGQGGAEAFF. Based on the CDR3 plus reference TRBV9 and TRBJ1-1, the full variable domain is DSGVTQTPKHLITATGQRVTLRCSPRSGDLSVYWYQQSLDQGLQFLIQYYNGEERAKGNILERFSAQQFPDLHSELNLSSLELGDSALYFCASSVTGQGGAEAFFGQGTRLTVV.

As DNA, the CDR3 is TGTGCCAGCAGCTCCAATAGCGGGGTGGAGGCTGCAGATACGCAGTATTTT. Translated: CASSSNSGVEAADTQYF. V gene TRBV7-3 combines with J gene TRBJ2-3; 8 nucleotides match TRBD2. The junction had 13 bases not matched to a gene; V was cut back by 4 bases and J by 4 bases. Germline CDR1 reads SGHTA; CDR2 reads FQGTGA. This CDR3 is 17 amino acids long. Variable domain in full (rest from reference TRBV7-3 and TRBJ2-3): GAGVSQTPSNKVTEKGKYVELRCDPISGHTALYWYRQSLGQGPEFLIYFQGTGAADDSGLPNDRFFAVRPEGSVSTLKIQRTERGDSAVYLCASSSNSGVEAADTQYFGPGTRLTVL.

The V and J genes are TRBV6-5 and TRBJ2-7, with 11 bases identical to TRBD2. Losses at the gene ends were 11 bases for V and 4 bases for J; bases not matched to a gene: 7. The germline V gene encodes CDR1 MNHEY and CDR2 SVGAGI. The length of the CDR3 is 13 residues. This CDR3 is CAAWASGRYEQYF. CDR3 DNA: TGTGCCGCCTGGGCTAGCGGGAGGTACGAGCAGTACTTC.

The chain links TRBV6-5 to TRBJ1-3; D not resolved. Trimming stripped 2 bases from V and 0 bases from J, with 11 bases between. This CDR3 is built from 16 residues. The germline gives CDR1 MNHEY, CDR2 SVGAGI. CDR3 nucleotide sequence: TGTGCCAGCAGTTACAGTTGGGCTCTCTCTGGAAACACCATATATTTT. It codes for CASSYSWALSGNTIYF.

The genes are TRBV5-1 and TRBJ2-1, with 10 bases matching TRBD2. CDR3 length: 19 residues. CDR1 SGHRS and CDR2 YFSETQ come from the germline V gene. Losses at the gene ends were 0 bases for V and 2 bases for J; bases not matched to a gene: 11. CDR3 nucleotide sequence: TGCGCCAGCAGCTTGGGACTAGCGGGCCAACAGGGGACCTACAATGAGCAGTTCTTC. This translates into CASSLGLAGQQGTYNEQFF.

The chain recombines TRBV20-1 with TRBJ2-7; D may be TRBD1 (5 bases). CDR3 length: 14 residues. With 3 bases removed from V and 4 bases from J, the gap between germline ends came to 16 bases. CDR1 is DFQATT and CDR2 is SNEGSKA in the germline V gene (reference sequence). The CDR3 DNA follows: TGCAGTGCTAGTTCTGGCCCGCACAGGTACGAGCAGTACTTC. It translates to CSASSGPHRYEQYF.

This clone was seen only once. V is TRBV7-3 and J is TRBJ2-2; 8 bases are a match to TRBD1. V lost 5 bases, J lost 5 bases, and 10 bases stayed unmatched. The CDR3 totals 16 residues. In germline, CDR1 is SGHTA, CDR2 FQGTGA. The CDR3 DNA reads as TGTGCCAGCAGCCTGCGGACAGGGAGAATTACCGGGGAGCTGTTTTTT. Translated: CASSLRTGRITGELFF.

V usage is TRBV29-1 and J usage is TRBJ1-5, with 8 bases lining up with TRBD1. After removal of 7 bases from V and 3 bases from J, the junction contained 8 bases not matched to a gene. This CDR3 contains 14 residues. Per germline, CDR1 SQVTM and CDR2 ANQGSEA. CDR3 nucleotides: TGCAGCGCGGGACAGGACGAAAACAATCAGCCCCAGCATTTT. Its protein is CSAGQDENNQPQHF.

The chain couples TRBV18 to TRBJ1-2, with TRBD1 as a possible D gene (5 bases). Germline V gene lookup returns CDR1 KGHSH and CDR2 LQKENI. The CDR3 spans 14 residues. The V and J ends lost 2 bases and 2 bases respectively, with 9 bases between them. This CDR3 is CASSPGDRNYGYTF. The CDR3 DNA is TGTGCCAGCTCACCAGGAGACAGAAACTATGGCTACACCTTC. The variable domain in full, completed from reference TRBV18 and TRBJ1-2, reads NAGVMQNPRHLVRRRGQEARLRCSPMKGHSHVYWYRQLPEEGLKFMVYLQKENIIDESGMPKERFSAEFPKEGPSILRIQQVVRGDSAAYFCASSPGDRNYGYTFGSGTRLTVV.

The chain combines TRBV6-6 with TRBJ1-3; unclear D gene. Per germline, CDR1 MNHNY and CDR2 SVGAGI (reference sequence). This CDR3 region has 12 residues. Deletions cut 6 bases from V and 7 bases from J, with 10 bases between. The CDR3 sequence is CASSDTPNTIYF. Written as DNA, the CDR3 is TGTGCCAGCAGCGACACTCCTAACACCATATATTTT.

The rearrangement joins TRBV28 to TRBJ1-1; 10 bases line up with TRBD1. The CDR3 totals 15 residues. The trim removed 6 bases at V and 6 bases at J, leaving 10 bases unmatched. CDR1 and CDR2 (germline): MDHEN, SYDVKM. CDR3 region: CASSPPGQGFSEAFF. As DNA, the CDR3 is TGTGCCAGCAGCCCTCCGGGACAGGGGTTTTCTGAAGCTTTCTTT. Drawing the rest from reference TRBV28 and TRBJ1-1, the complete variable domain is DVKVTQSSRYLVKRTGEKVFLECVQDMDHENMFWYRQDPGLGLRLIYFSYDVKMKEKGDIPEGYSVSREKKERFSLILESASTNQTSMYLCASSPPGQGFSEAFFGQGTRLTVV.

V gene TRBV7-8 combines with J gene TRBJ2-5; D is perhaps TRBD2 (5 bases). There are 15 residues in the CDR3. Trimming pared 6 bases from V and 0 bases from J, leaving 14 bases between. Germline CDR1 is SGHVS and CDR2 is FQNEAQ. CDR3 amino acids: CASSHASGHQETQYF. CDR3 DNA sequence: TGTGCCAGCAGTCATGCAAGCGGTCACCAAGAGACCCAGTACTTC.

CDR3 protein: CASSWGQGNREQYF. The CDR3 DNA follows: TGCGCCAGCAGCTGGGGACAGGGGAATAGGGAGCAGTACTTC. The chain uses TRBV5-1 and TRBJ2-7; 10 nucleotides agree with TRBD1. V trimming: 3 bases; J trimming: 7 bases; junction bases outside the gene matches: 7. The CDR3 extends over 14 amino acids. CDR1 is SGHRS, CDR2 YFSETQ, per germline. The full variable domain, with the rest looked up from reference TRBV5-1 and TRBJ2-7, is KAGVTQTPRYLIKTRGQQVTLSCSPISGHRSVSWYQQTPGQGLQFLFEYFSETQRNKGNFPGRFSGRQFSNSRSEMNVSTLELGDSALYLCASSWGQGNREQYFGPGTRLTVT.

V gene TRBV4-3 combines with J gene TRBJ2-7, with 9 bases identical to TRBD1. The germline V gene has CDR1 LGHNA and CDR2 YSLEER. V shed 0 bases, J shed 6 bases, and the junction held 3 bases outside the gene matches. The CDR3 consists of 14 residues. CDR3 nucleotides: TGCGCCAGCAGCCAAGATGGGGACAGGGTCGAGCAGTACTTC. Protein sequence: CASSQDGDRVEQYF.

This chain connects TRBV7-3 to TRBJ2-1; 11 bases match TRBD2. Germline-derived CDR1 and CDR2 are SGHTA and FQGTGA. The CDR3 runs to 15 residues. Trimming cost V 4 bases and J 5 bases; bases outside gene matches: 4. CDR3 sequence: CASSSGTSGNNEQFF. DNA for the CDR3: TGTGCCAGCAGCTCCGGGACTAGCGGAAACAATGAGCAGTTCTTC. The full variable domain, its missing parts supplied by reference TRBV7-3 and TRBJ2-1, is GAGVSQTPSNKVTEKGKYVELRCDPISGHTALYWYRQSLGQGPEFLIYFQGTGAADDSGLPNDRFFAVRPEGSVSTLKIQRTERGDSAVYLCASSSGTSGNNEQFFGPGTRLTVL.

The V gene is TRBV7-9, the J gene TRBJ2-5, with a possible D match to TRBD1 (6 bases). The ends were cut back, 6 bases at V and 5 bases at J, with 25 bases in the middle. Germline V gives CDR1 SEHNR, CDR2 FQNEAQ (reference sequence). This CDR3 comprises 17 residues. CDR3 bases: TGTGCCAGCAGTGATCCTGCGGACAGCCTAGTGTGGGAGACCCAGTACTTC. The encoded protein is CASSDPADSLVWETQYF.

V usage is TRBV6-6 and J usage is TRBJ2-1, with TRBD1 matching over 12 bases. Germline V gene lookup returns CDR1 MNHNY and CDR2 SVGAGI (reference sequence). The trim removed 7 bases at V and 6 bases at J, leaving 4 bases unmatched. CDR3 length: 14 residues. Here the CDR3 DNA reads TGTGCCAGCATTCGGGACAGGGGGCGCAATGAGCAGTTCTTC. This translates into CASIRDRGRNEQFF.

The chain carries TRBV10-3 and TRBJ2-1; D remains unclear. Per germline, CDR1 ENHRY and CDR2 SYGVKD. The CDR3 extends over 14 amino acids. V was pared by 6 bases and J by 6 bases, with 15 bases between. The CDR3 is CAIRGLWASNEQFF. The DNA for the CDR3 is TGTGCCATCAGGGGTCTCTGGGCCAGCAATGAGCAGTTCTTC.

As concerns this clone: Other nucleotide sequences in the sample specify the same CDR3. This chain connects TRBV27 to TRBJ2-3; the match to TRBD1 covers 9 bases. The CDR3 is 13 residues long. The germline CDR1 and CDR2 sequences are MNHEY and SMNVEV (reference sequence). V lost 8 bases and J lost 1; bases outside the gene matches: 1. CDR3 nucleotides: TGTGCCAGCCGGACAGGGGGCACAGATACGCAGTATTTT. Translated, it gives CASRTGGTDTQYF.

V gene TRBV24-1 combines with J gene TRBJ2-3; the D gene is possibly TRBD2 (6 bases). CDR1 is KGHDR, CDR2 SFDVKD, per germline. Between the trimmed V and J ends, which lost 3 bases and 4 bases, there was a span of 10 bases. The CDR3 extends over 14 amino acids. The CDR3, as DNA: TGTGCCACCAGTGATCCAGGGAGGTCAGATACGCAGTATTTT. This codes for CATSDPGRSDTQYF.

The J gene is TRBJ1-4, the V gene TRBV11-1; 9 nucleotides agree with TRBD1. V trimming: 3 bases; J trimming: 8 bases; junction bases outside the gene matches: 4. CDR1 and CDR2 from the germline V gene are SGHAT and FQDESV (reference sequence). The CDR3 is made up of 14 amino acids. DNA for the CDR3: TGTGCCAGCAGCTTGGACAGGGGTTGGGAAAAACTGTTTTTT. It is translated as CASSLDRGWEKLFF.

This clone was detected once. V usage is TRBV5-1 and J usage is TRBJ2-7, with TRBD1 matching over 8 bases. CDR1 SGHRS and CDR2 YFSETQ come from the germline V gene. This CDR3 is built from 15 residues. V trimming: 0 bases; J trimming: 0 bases; junction bases outside the gene matches: 2. In nucleotides, the CDR3 is TGCGCCAGCAGCTTGGAGGACAGGGACTCCTACGAGCAGTACTTC. This encodes CASSLEDRDSYEQYF.